The T cell receptor (beta chain) under discussion was sequenced for a study of blood T cells in healthy people across ages. Study-wide results and caveats: Versus aged donors, long-lived donors had higher diversity and more naive CD4+ cells.

A second PCR of about 6 to 11 cycles used a sample-barcoded 5' primer and a J-beta primer mix. A 12-random-nucleotide template-switch adaptor tagged each cDNA molecule. TCRdb reanalysed the 5' RACE reads using MiXCR and keeps one entry per CDR3 protein. The sample contains 1.4 million or so distinct CDR3 sequences, approximately 43% of which appear only once. The people who gave samples were healthy Caucasians from Russia, aged roughly 6 to 100. Comments on this clonotype: The antigen remains unidentified.

The CDR3 totals 17 residues. Trimming took 3 bases from V and 5 from J; bases not matched to a gene: 9. The clonotype originates from a woman aged 18 to 35 in good health. The specimen sequenced was blood. The chain has TRBV12-3 or TRBV12-4 and TRBJ2-5; 13 bases fit TRBD2. CDR3 sequence (DNA): TGTGCCAGCAGTTTCCAACTAGCGGGAGGGGTTTGGGAGACCCAGTACTTC. Amino acid sequence: CASSFQLAGGVWETQYF.